This TCR beta chain came from a study of glioma-infiltrating T cells after dendritic cell vaccination. Note on this clone: What it recognizes is unknown.

CDR3 length: 17 residues. The V and J ends lost 1 base and 6 bases, in that order; junction bases with no gene match: 10. Germline CDR1 and CDR2: SGHTA and FQGTGA. Method: immunoSEQ multiplex PCR; TCRdb's copy keeps in-frame clones and lacks some. The data show about 50,000 clones, around 89% seen once. As for time point: after dendritic cell vaccination, including at tumor progression/relapse. Study-level points and caveats: Higher TCR clonality did not directly relate to longer survival. Estimated pretreatment TIL content predicted outcome after dendritic cell vaccination.

The sample was blood, taken after dendritic cell vaccination. This receptor was identified in a human donor with glioblastoma. This rearrangement joins TRBV7-3 to TRBJ2-2; 8 bases agree with TRBD1. The CDR3 region has the DNA TGTGCCAGCAGCTTAATCCCCGGGACAGGACTTGCCGGGGAGCTGTTTTTT. Protein product: CASSLIPGTGLAGELFF.